This T cell receptor (beta chain) was captured by sequencing in a study of Ad26.COV2.S vaccination and SARS-CoV-2 variants. Clones were read by immunoSEQ multiplex PCR, and TCRdb kept only the in-frame ones, dropping some. The repertoire holds roughly 380,000 clones, roughly 90% seen once, with 3.5% to 4% in the top ten. The CDR3 covers 14 residues. In germline, CDR1 is SGHVS, CDR2 FNYEAQ. V shed 5 bases and J shed 4 bases, with 14 bases lying between them. Sample treatment: about 20 received Ad26.COV2.S at low or high dose, single or two shots; five or six received placebo; per-sample allocation not given. The samples date from day 63 after the first vaccine or placebo injection.

The J gene is TRBJ2-5, the V gene TRBV7-6; TRBD2 might be the D (5 bases). The specimen was peripheral blood, collected in a trial of Ad26.COV2.S vaccine versus placebo. This clonotype was obtained from a person aged 18-65 years who received the Ad26.COV2.S COVID-19 vaccine or a placebo. CDR3 amino acids: CASSSVGESETQYF. DNA of the CDR3: TGTGCCAGCAGCAGCGTCGGGGAATCAGAGACCCAGTACTTC.